Included here is one T cell receptor (beta chain) sequence, with context. Its matching antigen is unknown. The data stem from a study of blood T cells in healthy people across ages. Using a J-beta primer mix together with a sample-barcoded 5' primer, a second PCR was run for roughly 7 to 12 cycles. TCRdb called the 5' RACE reads again in MiXCR, with one record for every CDR3 protein. The profile shows 250,000 to 300,000 distinct CDR3 sequences, roughly 26% of them singletons. Findings of the study overall: Naive and antigen-experienced cells could not be conclusively compared, given unsorted PBMCs. Observed TCR beta diversity per million T cells went down as age went up. This fall followed a roughly linear course with age.

The TCR sequence derives from a woman aged 70 to 79 in good health. The sample taken for sequencing was blood.

Here the CDR3 reads CASSVGRDEQFF. The CDR3 bases are TGTGCCAGCAGCGTAGGCAGGGATGAGCAGTTCTTC. The V call is TRBV9, the J call TRBJ2-1; D is perhaps TRBD1 (5 bases). V dropped 0 bases and J dropped 8 bases, with 6 bases sitting between them. This CDR3 contains 12 residues. CDR1 SGDLS and CDR2 YYNGEE come from the germline V gene.